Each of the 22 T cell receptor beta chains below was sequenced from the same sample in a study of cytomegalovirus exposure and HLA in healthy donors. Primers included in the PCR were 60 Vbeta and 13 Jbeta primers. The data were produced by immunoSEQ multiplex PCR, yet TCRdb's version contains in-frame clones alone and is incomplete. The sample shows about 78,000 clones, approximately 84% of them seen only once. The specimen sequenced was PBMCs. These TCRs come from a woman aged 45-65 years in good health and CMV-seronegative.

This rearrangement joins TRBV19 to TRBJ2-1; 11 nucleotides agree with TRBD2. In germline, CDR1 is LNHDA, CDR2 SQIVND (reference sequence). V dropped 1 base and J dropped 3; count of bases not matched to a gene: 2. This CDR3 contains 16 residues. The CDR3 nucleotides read TGTGCCAGTAGTATAGGACTAGCGGGAAGCTACAATGAGCAGTTCTTC. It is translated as CASSIGLAGSYNEQFF.

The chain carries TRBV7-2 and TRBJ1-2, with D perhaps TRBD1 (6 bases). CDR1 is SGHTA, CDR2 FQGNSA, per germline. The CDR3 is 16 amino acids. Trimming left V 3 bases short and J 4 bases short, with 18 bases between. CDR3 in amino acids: CASSLIQGYGFYGYTF. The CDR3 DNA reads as TGTGCCAGCAGCTTGATACAGGGCTACGGGTTCTATGGCTACACCTTC. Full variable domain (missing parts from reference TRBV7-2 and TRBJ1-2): GAGVSQSPSNKVTEKGKDVELRCDPISGHTALYWYRQSLGQGLEFLIYFQGNSAPDKSGLPSDRFSAERTGGSVSTLTIQRTQQEDSAVYLCASSLIQGYGFYGYTFGSGTRLTVV.

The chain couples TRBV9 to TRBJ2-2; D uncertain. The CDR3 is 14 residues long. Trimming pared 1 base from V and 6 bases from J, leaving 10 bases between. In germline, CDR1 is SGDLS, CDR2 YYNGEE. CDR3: CASSVTPSAGELFF. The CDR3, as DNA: TGTGCCAGCAGCGTAACTCCTTCGGCCGGGGAGCTGTTTTTT.

CDR3 region: CASSPPTGPTYEQYF. CDR3 nucleotides: TGTGCCAGCTCACCTCCGACAGGGCCAACCTACGAGCAGTACTTC. The chain is built from TRBV18 and TRBJ2-7; TRBD1 matches 7 bases. The V gene's germline CDR1 is KGHSH and CDR2 LQKENI. The CDR3 spans 15 residues. V shed 3 bases and J 2 bases; nucleotides not matched to a gene: 7.

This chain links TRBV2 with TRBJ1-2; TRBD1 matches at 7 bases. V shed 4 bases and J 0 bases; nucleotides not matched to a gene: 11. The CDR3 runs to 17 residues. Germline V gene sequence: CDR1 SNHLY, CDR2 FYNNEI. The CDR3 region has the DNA TGTGCCAGCAGTGCAGGGGGTTTCAAAGGGTCTAACTATGGCTACACCTTC. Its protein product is CASSAGGFKGSNYGYTF.

CDR3 sequence (DNA): TGCAGCGTGGGCAGGGGTAAGTCTGGAGCTTTCTTT. Encoded protein: CSVGRGKSGAFF. This sequence joins TRBV29-1 and TRBJ1-1, with D possibly being TRBD1 (6 bases). The CDR3 consists of 12 residues. Germline CDR1 reads SQVTM; CDR2 reads ANQGSEA. Trimming pared 6 bases from V and 10 bases from J, leaving 18 bases between.

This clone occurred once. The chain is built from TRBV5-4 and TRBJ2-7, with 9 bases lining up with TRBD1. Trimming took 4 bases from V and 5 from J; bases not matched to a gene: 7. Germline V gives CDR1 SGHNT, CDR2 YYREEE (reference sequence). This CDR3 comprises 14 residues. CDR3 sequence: CASSRDREGNEQYF. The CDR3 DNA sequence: TGTGCCAGCAGCCGGGACAGGGAGGGCAACGAGCAGTACTTC.

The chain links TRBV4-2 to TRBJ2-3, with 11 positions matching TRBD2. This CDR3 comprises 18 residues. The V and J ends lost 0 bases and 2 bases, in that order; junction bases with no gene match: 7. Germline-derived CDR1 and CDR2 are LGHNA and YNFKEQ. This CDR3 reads CASSQDLTSGAYTDTQYF. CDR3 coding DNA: TGTGCCAGCAGCCAAGATTTGACTAGCGGGGCCTACACAGATACGCAGTATTTT.

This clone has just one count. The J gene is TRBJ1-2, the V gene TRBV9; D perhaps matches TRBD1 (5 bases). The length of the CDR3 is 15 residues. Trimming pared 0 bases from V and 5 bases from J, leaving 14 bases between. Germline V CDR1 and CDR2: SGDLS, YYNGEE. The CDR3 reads CASSVGAGTGYGYTF. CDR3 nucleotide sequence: TGTGCCAGCAGCGTAGGGGCGGGGACGGGGTATGGCTACACCTTC.

CDR3 nucleotides: TGTGCCAGCTCCCGACTAGCGGGAGGGTTGTTCGGTGATACGCAGTATTTT. Its protein is CASSRLAGGLFGDTQYF. This chain connects TRBV18 to TRBJ2-3, with TRBD2 matching over 14 bases. The CDR3 runs 17 residues. The junction had 11 bases not matched to a gene; V was cut back by 6 bases and J by 6 bases. Germline CDR1 reads KGHSH; CDR2 reads LQKENI.

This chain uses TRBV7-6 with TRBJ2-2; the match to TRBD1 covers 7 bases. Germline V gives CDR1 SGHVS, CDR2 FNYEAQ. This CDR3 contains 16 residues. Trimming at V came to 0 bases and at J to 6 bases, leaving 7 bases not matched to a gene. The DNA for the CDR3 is TGTGCCAGCAGCTTAGCGGAGACAGGGATTTCCGGGGAGCTGTTTTTT. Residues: CASSLAETGISGELFF.

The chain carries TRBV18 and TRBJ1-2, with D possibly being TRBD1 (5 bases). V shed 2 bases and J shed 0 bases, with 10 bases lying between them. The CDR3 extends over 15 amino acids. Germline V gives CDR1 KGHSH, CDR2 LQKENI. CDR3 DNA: TGTGCCAGCTCACCAATAGGGGAAGCTAACTATGGCTACACCTTC. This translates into CASSPIGEANYGYTF.

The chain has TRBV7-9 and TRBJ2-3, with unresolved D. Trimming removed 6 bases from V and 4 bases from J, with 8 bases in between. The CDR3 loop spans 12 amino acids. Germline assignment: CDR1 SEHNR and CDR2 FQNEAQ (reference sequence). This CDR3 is CASSGASDTQYF. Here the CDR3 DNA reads TGTGCCAGCAGTGGAGCGTCAGATACGCAGTATTTT.

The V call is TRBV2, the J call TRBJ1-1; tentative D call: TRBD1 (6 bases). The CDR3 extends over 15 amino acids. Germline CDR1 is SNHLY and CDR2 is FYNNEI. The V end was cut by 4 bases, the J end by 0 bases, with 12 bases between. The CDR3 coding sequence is TGTGCCAGCAGTGTGCGGGGGCAGATGAACACTGAAGCTTTCTTT. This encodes CASSVRGQMNTEAFF. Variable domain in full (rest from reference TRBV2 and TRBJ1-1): EPEVTQTPSHQVTQMGQEVILRCVPISNHLYFYWYRQILGQKVEFLVSFYNNEISEKSEIFDDQFSVERPDGSNFTLKIRSTKLEDSAMYFCASSVRGQMNTEAFFGQGTRLTVV.

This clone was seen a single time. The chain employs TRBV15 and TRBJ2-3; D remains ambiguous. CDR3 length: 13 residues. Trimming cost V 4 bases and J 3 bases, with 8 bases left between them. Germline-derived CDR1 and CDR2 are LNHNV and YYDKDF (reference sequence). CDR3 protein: CATSKSWTDTQYF. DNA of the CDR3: TGTGCCACCAGCAAAAGCTGGACAGATACGCAGTATTTT.

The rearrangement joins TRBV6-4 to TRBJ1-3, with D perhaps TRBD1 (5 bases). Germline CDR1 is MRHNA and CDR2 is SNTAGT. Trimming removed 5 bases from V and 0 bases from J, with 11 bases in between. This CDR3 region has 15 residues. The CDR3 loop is CASSLTADSGNTIYF. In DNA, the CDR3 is TGTGCCAGCAGTCTGACAGCCGACTCTGGAAACACCATATATTTT.

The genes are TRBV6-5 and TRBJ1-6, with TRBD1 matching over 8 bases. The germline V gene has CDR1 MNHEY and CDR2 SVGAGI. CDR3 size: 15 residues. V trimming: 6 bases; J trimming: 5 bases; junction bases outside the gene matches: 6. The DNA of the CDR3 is TGTGCCAGCAGACCCGGACAGGGAAATAATTCACCCCTCCACTTT. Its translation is CASRPGQGNNSPLHF.

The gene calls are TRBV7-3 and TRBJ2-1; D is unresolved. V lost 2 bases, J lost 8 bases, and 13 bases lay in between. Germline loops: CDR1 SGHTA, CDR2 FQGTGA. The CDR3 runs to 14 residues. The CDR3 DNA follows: TGTGCCAGCAGCTTATTAGGCACCGCGGATGAGCAGTTCTTC. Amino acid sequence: CASSLLGTADEQFF.

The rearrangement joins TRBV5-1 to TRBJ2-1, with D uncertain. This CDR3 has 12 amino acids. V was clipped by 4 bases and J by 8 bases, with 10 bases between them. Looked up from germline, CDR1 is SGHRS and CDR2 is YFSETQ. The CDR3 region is CASSPRSDEQFF. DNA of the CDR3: TGCGCCAGCAGCCCTAGGAGCGATGAGCAGTTCTTC.

The CDR3 loop is CASRFSSGRAYNEQFF. In nucleotides, the CDR3 is TGTGCCAGTAGATTTTCTAGCGGGAGGGCCTACAATGAGCAGTTCTTC. The chain joins TRBV19 to TRBJ2-1; 12 bases fit TRBD2. This CDR3 has 16 amino acids. V lost 6 bases to trimming and J lost 2 bases; unmatched junction nucleotides: 5. Germline V gene lookup returns CDR1 LNHDA and CDR2 SQIVND (reference sequence).

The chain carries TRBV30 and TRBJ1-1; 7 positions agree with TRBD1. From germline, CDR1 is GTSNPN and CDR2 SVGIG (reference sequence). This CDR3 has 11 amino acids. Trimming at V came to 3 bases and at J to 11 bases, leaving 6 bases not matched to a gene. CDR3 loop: CAWRGTAGAFF. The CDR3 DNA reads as TGTGCCTGGAGGGGGACAGCCGGGGCTTTCTTT.

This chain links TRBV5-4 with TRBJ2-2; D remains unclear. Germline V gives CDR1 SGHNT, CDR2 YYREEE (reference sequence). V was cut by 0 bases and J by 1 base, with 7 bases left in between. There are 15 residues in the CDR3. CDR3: CASSLGLENTGELFF. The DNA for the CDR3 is TGTGCCAGCAGCTTGGGACTGGAGAACACCGGGGAGCTGTTTTTT.